Detailed here is one T cell receptor (beta chain). Its antigen is not known. The data derive from a study of T cell repertoires in cytomegalovirus infection. Each CDR3 protein is one row after TCRdb ran MiXCR on the reads. The sample contains about 890,000 distinct CDR3 sequences, around 32% of which appear only once. From germline, CDR1 is SGHVT and CDR2 SQSDAQ. Trimming removed 5 bases from V and 1 base from J, with 8 bases in between. The CDR3 loop spans 14 amino acids. The J gene is TRBJ2-2, the V gene TRBV7-4; possibly TRBD1 for D (5 bases). The source of this sequence is a human donor in good health (CMV status not recorded). Some clones in this sample may be carry-over from other donors' samples. The sequenced sample was cultured CD8+ T cells from PBMCs, obtained from culture after CMV antigen stimulation. The CDR3 reads CASSATENTGELFF. The DNA of the CDR3 is TGTGCCAGCAGCGCGACAGAGAACACCGGGGAGCTGTTTTTT.